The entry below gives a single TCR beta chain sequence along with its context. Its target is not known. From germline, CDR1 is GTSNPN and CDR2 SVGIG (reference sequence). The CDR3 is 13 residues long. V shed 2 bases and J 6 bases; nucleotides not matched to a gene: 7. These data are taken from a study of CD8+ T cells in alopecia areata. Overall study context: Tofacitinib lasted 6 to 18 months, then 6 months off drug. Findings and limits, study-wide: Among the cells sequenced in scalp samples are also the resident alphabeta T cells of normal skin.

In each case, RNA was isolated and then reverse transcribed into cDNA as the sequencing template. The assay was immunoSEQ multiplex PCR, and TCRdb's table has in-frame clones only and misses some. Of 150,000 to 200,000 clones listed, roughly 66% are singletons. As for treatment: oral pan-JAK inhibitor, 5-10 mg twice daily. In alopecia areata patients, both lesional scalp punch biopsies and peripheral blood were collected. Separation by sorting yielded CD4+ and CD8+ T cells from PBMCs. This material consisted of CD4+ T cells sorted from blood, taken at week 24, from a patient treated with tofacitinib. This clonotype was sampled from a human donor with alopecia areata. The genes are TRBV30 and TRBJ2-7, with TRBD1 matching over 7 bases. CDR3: CAWSPDRVGEQYF. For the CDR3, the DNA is TGTGCCTGGAGTCCCGACAGGGTGGGCGAGCAGTACTTC.